Following are 12 T cell receptor beta chains from one sample sequenced in a study of blood T cell repertoires in COVID-19. Using immunoSEQ multiplex PCR, the repertoire was profiled, and TCRdb retains in-frame clones only, with some absent. This sample has hundreds of thousands of clones; roughly 89% occur once, and the top ten carry around 1.7%. Sequencing used PBMCs or T cells enriched from blood (not recorded which). These receptor sequences come from a woman between 18 and 29 years old with acute COVID-19.

The chain is built from TRBV6-4 and TRBJ2-3, with TRBD2 matching 10 bases. Germline V gene data show CDR1 as MRHNA and CDR2 as SNTAGT. The CDR3 extends over 15 amino acids. V gave up 3 bases and J gave up 3 bases; unmatched junction bases: 3. The CDR3 DNA reads as TGTGCCAGCAGTGAACGTAGCGGGGGGACAGATACGCAGTATTTT. Protein: CASSERSGGTDTQYF.

The chain is built from TRBV24-1 and TRBJ1-1; a weak D match, TRBD1 (6 bases). The CDR3 is 16 residues long. V lost 4 bases and J lost 5, with 19 bases in between. CDR1 and CDR2 from the germline V gene are KGHDR and SFDVKD. As DNA, the CDR3 is TGTGCCACCAGTGAACGGGACAAGGATGCAACAACTGAAGCTTTCTTT. Its translation is CATSERDKDATTEAFF.

This clone was observed a single time. The gene calls are TRBV7-9 and TRBJ2-5; 13 nucleotides agree with TRBD2. Germline CDR1 and CDR2: SEHNR and FQNEAQ (reference sequence). J lost 1 base, V lost 1 base, and 6 bases had no gene match. The CDR3 spans 18 residues. The DNA of the CDR3 is TGTGCCAGCAGCTTAGGTTCGGGACTAGCGGGGTTCCAAGAGACCCAGTACTTC. Residues: CASSLGSGLAGFQETQYF.

This rearrangement joins TRBV28 to TRBJ2-7; TRBD1 matches 10 bases. This CDR3 spans 14 amino acids. CDR1 MDHEN and CDR2 SYDVKM come from the germline V gene. J was trimmed by 2 bases and V by 6 bases; bases with no gene match: 4. The CDR3 DNA sequence: TGTGCCAGCAGGTTGGGACAGGGGACCTACGAGCAGTACTTC. This gives the protein CASRLGQGTYEQYF.

V and J are TRBV4-2 and TRBJ2-7; 11 bases map to TRBD2. Per the germline V gene, CDR1 is LGHNA and CDR2 is YNFKEQ. The J segment lost 3 bases and the V segment lost 4 bases, leaving 5 bases of the junction unmatched. This CDR3 contains 15 residues. CDR3 sequence (DNA): TGTGCCAGCAGCCGACCCGGACTAGCGGGCTACGAGCAGTACTTC. Its translation is CASSRPGLAGYEQYF.

The J gene is TRBJ1-1, the V gene TRBV11-3, with a tentative D call TRBD1 (5 bases). The V gene lost 3 bases and the J gene lost 4 bases, with 9 bases spanning the gap. Germline assignment: CDR1 SGHNT and CDR2 YENEEA. This CDR3 is 13 amino acids long. CDR3 sequence: CASSFGGTTEAFF. The CDR3 DNA reads as TGTGCCAGCAGCTTCGGGGGTACCACTGAAGCTTTCTTT.

The chain joins TRBV25-1 to TRBJ1-5; 10 bases map to TRBD1. CDR1 is MGHDK, CDR2 SYGVNS, per germline. The CDR3 covers 16 residues. V dropped 3 bases and J dropped 7; count of bases not matched to a gene: 9. Here the CDR3 reads CASSERGTGDGQPQHF. The CDR3 DNA reads TGTGCCAGCAGTGAGCGTGGGACAGGGGACGGACAGCCCCAGCATTTT.

This chain connects TRBV7-9 to TRBJ2-1; TRBD2 aligns across 9 bases. CDR1 SEHNR and CDR2 FQNEAQ come from the germline V gene (reference sequence). With V trimmed by 2 bases and J by 6 bases, 8 bases remained unmatched. This CDR3 region has 16 residues. CDR3 sequence (DNA): TGTGCCAGCAGCTTACCTAGCGGGAATCTCGGCAATGAGCAGTTCTTC. Its translation: CASSLPSGNLGNEQFF.

This sequence joins TRBV28 and TRBJ2-1, with a possible D match to TRBD1 (6 bases). This CDR3 spans 14 amino acids. CDR1 and CDR2 from the germline V gene are MDHEN and SYDVKM. Between the trimmed V and J ends, which lost 2 bases and 7 bases, there was a span of 12 bases. This CDR3 reads CASSLRTRGNEQFF. In DNA, the CDR3 is TGTGCCAGCAGTTTAAGAACTAGGGGGAATGAGCAGTTCTTC.

This clone was counted a few times. The rearrangement uses TRBV27 and TRBJ2-3; D remains ambiguous. CDR1 is MNHEY and CDR2 is SMNVEV in the germline V gene (reference sequence). V was pared by 3 bases and J by 2 bases, with 9 bases between. There are 14 residues in the CDR3. The CDR3 DNA is TGTGCCAGCAGTTTGTTTGAGGACACAGATACGCAGTATTTT. As protein: CASSLFEDTDTQYF.

The chain uses TRBV4-3 and TRBJ1-2, with D possibly being TRBD1 (5 bases). Deletions cut 0 bases from V and 4 bases from J, with 12 bases between. The CDR3 is 15 residues long. Germline CDR1 reads LGHNA; CDR2 reads YSLEER. The chain's CDR3 is CASSQDTGDSYGYTF. CDR3 DNA: TGCGCCAGCAGCCAAGATACCGGGGACTCCTATGGCTACACCTTC.

CDR3 coding DNA: TGTGCCAGCAGTGAGCAGGTCGGGAGCGCTGAAGCTTTCTTT. Its protein product is CASSEQVGSAEAFF. The chain couples TRBV6-1 to TRBJ1-1; D remains unclear. The CDR3 contains 14 residues. The V gene's germline CDR1 is MNHNS and CDR2 SASEGT. V lost 3 bases, J lost 6 bases, and 14 bases lay in between.